This TCR beta chain was sequenced in a study of blood T cells in healthy people across ages (dated by TCRdb to between 2014 and 2016). Broadly, across the study: In model experiments, template switching captured about one uniquely barcoded TCR beta cDNA molecule for every two T cells. The donors were divided into four age groups: young (average around 15 years), middle-aged (approximately 39), aged (approximately 62) and long-lived (nearly 85). Using the same blood draw, the study looked at two additional independent replicas of 1 million unique cDNA reads for two donors, one aged 18 to 30 and the other aged 80 or older. Using deep sequencing normalized with unique cDNA molecular identifiers, the study measured how TCR beta repertoire diversity changes with age. To avoid experimental bias, donors of different ages were randomly spread across the sequencing lanes.

Systemically healthy Caucasian individuals from Russia, 39 in total and aged 6 to 90 years, were included as donors. Each donor gave 8 to 10 milliliters of peripheral blood, drawn into EDTA-treated Vacutainer tubes. PBMCs were isolated by Ficoll-Paque density-gradient centrifugation, with at least 6.5 million obtained per sample. Total RNA, at least 5 micrograms per sample, was extracted from PBMCs with Trizol reagent. For every donor, an aliquot of PBMCs went through flow cytometry to measure the percentages of naive CD45RAhigh/CD27high T cells. General findings and caveats noted by the study authors: Conclusive comparison of naive and antigen-experienced compartments was prevented by the profiling of bulk unsorted PBMCs. Observed TCR beta diversity per million T cells fell roughly linearly with age, and a significant reduction was already apparent by age around 40. Compared with the aged group, the long-lived group had more naive CD4+ T cells, fewer expanded clones and increased TCR diversity, a pattern suggesting age selection. Total diversity estimates from one million sequenced T cells were considered lower bounds and underestimates. Observed TCR beta diversity correlated strongly with the percentage of naive T cells measured by flow cytometry. Because the CMV infection status of the donors was unknown, age-related changes in expanded clonotypes may potentially have been confounded.

This clonotype was seen repeatedly, ten times or more. It has no known antigen specificity. No much larger clone is present one base from it, and per-base qualities are unavailable. Library creation used 5' RACE. Sequencing was performed on an Illumina HiSeq 2500. A second PCR of about 6 to 12 cycles was run with a J-beta primer mix and a sample-barcoded 5' primer. A unique molecular identifier was introduced onto each TCR beta cDNA molecule by a template-switch 5' adaptor carrying 12 random nucleotides. At least 3 million CDR3-containing paired-end reads were obtained from each sample. First-strand cDNA was synthesized from all RNA with the Mint cDNA synthesis kit, primed by a TRBC-specific oligonucleotide. After uracil-DNA glycosylase treatment, a first 18-cycle PCR used universal primers M1SS and BC2_uni_R on all cDNA. Turning to the authors' computational methods: Normalization of each sample was performed by random selection of 1 million high-quality reads, each carrying a distinct molecular identifier. Reads with shared molecular identifiers were discarded instead of being binned into consensus sequences. MiTCR, set to a Q25 quality threshold and the strictest error-elimination algorithm, was used for CDR3 identification, clonotype clustering and error correction. A nonparametric unseen species model with Euler transformation was used to estimate lower-bound total TCR beta diversity. TCRdb cleaned the public reads at Q25 with fastp, built clones with MiXCR and kept in-frame beta chains. CDR3 protein duplicates are merged, each entry listing the most common genes and DNA. V and J calls and clone size were set by TCRdb, not the authors. The sample table holds 1.6 million or so distinct CDR3 sequences, of which almost 35% were seen once. 11% of the sample is held by the ten biggest clonotypes.

The sample was blood. The TCR originated in a woman aged 30 to 39 in good health.

In nucleotides, the sequence is TGCAGCGTTGGTTGGGGCGTCGATTACGAGCAGTACTTC. Its coded protein is CSVGWGVDYEQYF. The chain is made from TRBV29-1 and TRBJ2-7, and the D gene may be TRBD1, 5 bases matching. The trim is 4 bases for V and 4 bases for J, with a gap of 14 bases between the germline ends. The CDR3 measures 13 amino acids from cysteine to phenylalanine. Left in the record is the CDR3 DNA by itself, 39 bases read in frame from the first base. The germline V gene gives CDR1 as SQVTM and CDR2 as ANQGSEA.